This TCR beta chain was retrieved from a study of T-cell memory formation after mild COVID-19. Study-level background: In these data, TCR clusters were largely donor specific.

Overall study findings and caveats: Clones contracting day 15 to 85 were balanced CD4/CD8; later expanders leaned CD4+. That cross-reactive memory joined was suggested by some responding clones appearing in pre-infection memory.

CDR3 size: 15 residues. Germline lookup yields CDR1 MNHEY and CDR2 SMNVEV (reference sequence). V was clipped by 2 bases and J by 5 bases, with 12 bases between them. From 5'RACE with constant-segment primers came TCR alpha and TCR beta cDNA libraries that carried sample barcodes and UMIs. TCRdb reprocessed the 5' RACE reads with MiXCR, giving one entry per CDR3 protein. The table lists some 100,000 distinct CDR3 sequences, approximately 10% of them singletons. Comment on this clonotype: Its target is not known.

Material: PBMCs or a T cell subset sorted from them (not recorded which). This chain links TRBV27 with TRBJ2-2; D possibly corresponds to TRBD1 (5 bases). The source is a man in his late teens or twenties who had mild COVID-19 (a few samples of this study predate the infection). Cell type and time point are not known. CDR3 nucleotide sequence: TGTGCCAGCAGTTTAGGGCTAGGGGCAACCGGGGAGCTGTTTTTT. As protein: CASSLGLGATGELFF.